The rows below give T cell receptor beta chains drawn from one sample of a study of metastatic and nonmetastatic thyroid tumors. TCRdb used MiXCR to call clones anew from the PCR reads. This table holds about 4,500 clones, approximately 17% found once. The material sequenced was adjacent normal tissue. Source of these receptors: a female donor with papillary thyroid cancer or a benign thyroid nodule (not recorded which). Some clones in this sample may be carry-over from other donors' samples. Both conserved end residues are part of each CDR3.

CDR3 protein | J gene | V gene
CAWSGTSGGWTDTQYF | TRBJ2-3 | TRBV30
CASSLRTGESEAFF | TRBJ1-1 | TRBV12-3/TRBV12-4
CASSLKGGYEQYF | TRBJ2-7 | TRBV5-1
CASSPPPGQGSEQYF | TRBJ2-7 | TRBV18
CASSEVIGTGAKNIQYF | TRBJ2-4 | TRBV6-1
CSPGGGYYGYTF | TRBJ1-2 | TRBV29-1
CASSFLRAGEQFF | TRBJ2-1 | TRBV27
CASSWSGEQYF | TRBJ2-7 | TRBV6-1
CSAPYRDFSYEQYF | TRBJ2-7 | TRBV20-1
CASSLQGGASGGPTGELFF | TRBJ2-2 | TRBV7-6
CASRVRDRGRSGELFF | TRBJ2-2 | TRBV6-1
CASSQAAETDTQYF | TRBJ2-3 | TRBV4-1
CASRSGTMFYEQYF | TRBJ2-7 | TRBV6-1
CSAPPSGTSGVDEQFF | . | TRBV20-1
CASSSIDRGHNEQFF | TRBJ2-1 | TRBV2